Reported below is one T cell receptor (beta chain). The antigen is unknown. V gave up 10 bases and J gave up 8 bases, with 17 bases separating them. Germline V gene data show CDR1 as ENHRY and CDR2 as SYGVKD. The CDR3 extends over 13 amino acids. Measured with immunoSEQ multiplex PCR; TCRdb has only the in-frame clones, and not every one. The sample carries 60,000 to 65,000 clones, 90% recorded once. This entry is derived from a study of graft-versus-host responses after intestinal transplantation. The receptor was derived from a human donor who was the organ donor for an intestinal transplant. The genes are TRBV10-3 and TRBJ1-4; D is unresolved. The source was unstimulated CD8+ T cells sorted from spleen or lymph node cells, collected before transplant. The CDR3 protein is CATFSGFDEKLFF. The CDR3, as DNA: TGTGCCACCTTCTCGGGGTTTGACGAAAAACTGTTTTTT.